This T cell receptor (beta chain) was recovered during a study of graft-versus-host responses after intestinal transplantation. Broader study findings: Some GvH clones were seen earlier in gut or blood, suggesting intestinal origin.

Measured with immunoSEQ multiplex PCR; TCRdb has only the in-frame clones, and not every one. The table records around 90,000 clones, 80% to 95% of them present only once. V dropped 8 bases and J dropped 1 base, with 8 bases sitting between them. The CDR3 is 13 residues long. Germline V gene sequence: CDR1 SEHNR, CDR2 FQNEAQ (reference sequence). In the case of this clone: Antigen: not known.

The TCR originated in a human donor who received an intestinal transplant. Source: unstimulated CD8+ T cells sorted from spleen or lymph node cells, taken before intestinal transplant. The chain has TRBV7-9 and TRBJ2-2; D is possibly TRBD1 (6 bases). CDR3 residues: CASGGENTGELFF. CDR3 nucleotides: TGTGCCAGCGGGGGCGAGAACACCGGGGAGCTGTTTTTT.